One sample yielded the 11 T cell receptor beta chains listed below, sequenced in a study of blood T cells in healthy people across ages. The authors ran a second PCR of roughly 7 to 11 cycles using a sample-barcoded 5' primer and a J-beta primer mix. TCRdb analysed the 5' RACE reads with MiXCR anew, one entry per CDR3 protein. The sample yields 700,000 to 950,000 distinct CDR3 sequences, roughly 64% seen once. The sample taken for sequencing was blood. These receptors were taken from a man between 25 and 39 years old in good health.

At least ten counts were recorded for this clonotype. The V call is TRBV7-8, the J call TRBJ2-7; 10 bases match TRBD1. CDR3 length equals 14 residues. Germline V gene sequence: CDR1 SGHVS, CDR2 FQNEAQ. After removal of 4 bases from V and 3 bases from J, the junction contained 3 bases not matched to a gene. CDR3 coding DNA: TGTGCCAGCAGCTCAGGGACAGGGGACTACGAGCAGTACTTC. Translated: CASSSGTGDYEQYF.

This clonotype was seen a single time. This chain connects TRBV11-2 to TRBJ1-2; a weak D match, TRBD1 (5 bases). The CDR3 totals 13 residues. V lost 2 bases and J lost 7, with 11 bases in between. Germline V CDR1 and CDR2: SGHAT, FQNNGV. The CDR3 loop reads CASSLPGRAGYTF. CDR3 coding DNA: TGTGCCAGCAGCTTACCGGGCAGGGCTGGCTACACCTTC.

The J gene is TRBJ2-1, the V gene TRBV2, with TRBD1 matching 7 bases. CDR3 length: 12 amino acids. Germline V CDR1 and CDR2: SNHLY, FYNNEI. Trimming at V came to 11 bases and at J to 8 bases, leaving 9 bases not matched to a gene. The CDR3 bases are TGTGCCGGCACTGAACAGGGGCATGAGCAGTTCTTC. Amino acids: CAGTEQGHEQFF.

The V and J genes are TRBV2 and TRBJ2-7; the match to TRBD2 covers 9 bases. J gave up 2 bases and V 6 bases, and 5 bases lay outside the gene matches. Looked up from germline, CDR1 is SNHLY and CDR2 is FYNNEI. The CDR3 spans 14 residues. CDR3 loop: CASSDSGSAYEQYF. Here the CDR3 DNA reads TGTGCCAGCAGCGATAGCGGGAGTGCCTACGAGCAGTACTTC.

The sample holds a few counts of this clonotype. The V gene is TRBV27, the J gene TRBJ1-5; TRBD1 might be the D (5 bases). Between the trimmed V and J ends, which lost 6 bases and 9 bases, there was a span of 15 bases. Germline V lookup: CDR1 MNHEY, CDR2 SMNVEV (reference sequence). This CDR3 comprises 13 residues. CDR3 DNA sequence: TGTGCCAGCAGGGGACCGGGCCAGGGGCCCCAGCATTTT. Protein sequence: CASRGPGQGPQHF.

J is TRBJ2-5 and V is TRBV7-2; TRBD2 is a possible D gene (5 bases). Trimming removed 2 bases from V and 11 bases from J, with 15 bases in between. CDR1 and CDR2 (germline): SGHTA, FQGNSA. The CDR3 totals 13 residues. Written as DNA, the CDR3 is TGTGCCAGCAGCTTACCCAGCGGCGTCCAGCAGTACTTC. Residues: CASSLPSGVQQYF.

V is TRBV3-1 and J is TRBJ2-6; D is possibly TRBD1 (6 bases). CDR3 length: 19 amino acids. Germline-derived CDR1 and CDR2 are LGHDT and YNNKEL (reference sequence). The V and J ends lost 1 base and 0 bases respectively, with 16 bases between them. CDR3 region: CASSQVMTGPSSGANVLTF. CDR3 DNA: TGTGCCAGCAGCCAAGTAATGACAGGCCCTAGCTCTGGGGCCAACGTCCTGACTTTC.

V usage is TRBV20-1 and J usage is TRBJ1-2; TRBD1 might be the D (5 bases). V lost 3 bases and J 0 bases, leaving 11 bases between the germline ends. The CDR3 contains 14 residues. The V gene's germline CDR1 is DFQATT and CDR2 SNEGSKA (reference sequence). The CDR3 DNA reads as TGCAGTGCTAGGGGGAAGACAGCTAACTATGGCTACACCTTC. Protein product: CSARGKTANYGYTF.

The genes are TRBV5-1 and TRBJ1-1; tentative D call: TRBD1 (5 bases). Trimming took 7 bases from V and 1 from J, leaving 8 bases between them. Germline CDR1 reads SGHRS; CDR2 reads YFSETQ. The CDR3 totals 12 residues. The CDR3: CASAQGNTEAFF. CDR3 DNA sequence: TGCGCCAGCGCCCAGGGGAACACTGAAGCTTTCTTT.

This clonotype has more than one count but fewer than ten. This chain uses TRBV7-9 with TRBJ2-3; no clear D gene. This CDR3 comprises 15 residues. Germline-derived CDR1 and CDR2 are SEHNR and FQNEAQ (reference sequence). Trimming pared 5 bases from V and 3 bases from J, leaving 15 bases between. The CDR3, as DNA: TGTGCCAGCAGCAAGGACCCTTTGGGTACAGATACGCAGTATTTT. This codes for CASSKDPLGTDTQYF.

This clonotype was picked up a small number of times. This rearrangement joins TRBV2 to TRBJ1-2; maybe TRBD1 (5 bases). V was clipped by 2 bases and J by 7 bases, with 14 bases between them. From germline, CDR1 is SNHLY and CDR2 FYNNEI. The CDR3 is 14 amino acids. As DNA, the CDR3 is TGTGCCAGCAGTGAACTAGGGGTTTTGGGTGGCTACACCTTC. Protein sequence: CASSELGVLGGYTF.